Below are 7 T cell receptor beta chains sequenced from a single sample in a study of PD-1 blockade in classical Hodgkin lymphoma. Time point given: newly diagnosed, previously untreated cHL patient sample. Purified CD4+ T cells were obtained from thawed PBMCs through magnetic negative selection. The data were produced by immunoSEQ multiplex PCR, yet TCRdb's version contains in-frame clones alone and is incomplete. The table shows around 20,000 clones, with about 88% occurring only once. The sample comprised CD4+ T cells from blood. Receptor source: a human donor with classical Hodgkin lymphoma.

J is TRBJ2-3 and V is TRBV6-1; D is unresolved. The CDR3 loop spans 14 amino acids. The ends were cut back, 3 bases at V and 4 bases at J, with 11 bases in the middle. Germline V gene lookup returns CDR1 MNHNS and CDR2 SASEGT. The CDR3 loop reads CASSDVPFPDTQYF. For the CDR3, the DNA is TGTGCCAGCAGTGATGTCCCCTTCCCAGATACGCAGTATTTT.

This clone came up once. The chain's CDR3 is CASTDRITEAFF. The CDR3, as DNA: TGTGCCAGCACGGACAGGATCACTGAAGCTTTCTTT. This rearrangement joins TRBV28 to TRBJ1-1; 7 bases match TRBD1. With 7 bases clipped from V and 4 bases from J, the junction kept 3 bases outside the gene matches. CDR1 MDHEN and CDR2 SYDVKM come from the germline V gene. This CDR3 has 12 amino acids.

J is TRBJ2-7 and V is TRBV7-2; D is uncertain. V was trimmed by 5 bases and J by 6 bases, leaving 11 bases between them. Germline CDR1 and CDR2: SGHTA and FQGNSA. The CDR3 has 12 amino acids. As DNA, the CDR3 is TGTGCCAGCAGCCTAGACACCCTCGAGCAGTACTTC. It specifies CASSLDTLEQYF.

The genes are TRBV6-1 and TRBJ1-1, with D possibly TRBD1 on 6 matching bases. With 4 bases removed from V and 2 bases from J, the gap between germline ends came to 17 bases. Germline values: CDR1 MNHNS, CDR2 SASEGT. The length of the CDR3 is 16 residues. This CDR3 reads CASSGYRTAINTEAFF. The CDR3 DNA is TGTGCCAGCAGTGGTTACCGGACAGCAATTAACACTGAAGCTTTCTTT.

The chain couples TRBV7-3 to TRBJ2-1; 10 bases fit TRBD2. Germline V gives CDR1 SGHTA, CDR2 FQGTGA. J was trimmed by 5 bases and V by 1 base; bases with no gene match: 8. The CDR3 has 17 residues. CDR3 sequence: CASSLRARLAGDNEQFF. CDR3 nucleotides: TGTGCCAGCAGCTTAAGAGCTCGTCTAGCGGGGGACAATGAGCAGTTCTTC.

The V call is TRBV10-2, the J call TRBJ2-1; no clear D gene. This CDR3 comprises 13 residues. Germline assignment: CDR1 WSHSY and CDR2 SAAADI. Deletions cut 6 bases from V and 8 bases from J, with 14 bases between. The CDR3 spells CASSSTPRDEQFF. CDR3 DNA sequence: TGCGCCAGCAGCTCGACTCCTCGGGATGAGCAGTTCTTC.

This clone came up once. The rearrangement links TRBV28 to TRBJ2-5, with 8 bases lining up with TRBD2. After removal of 5 bases from V and 1 base from J, the junction contained 9 bases not matched to a gene. Germline V gives CDR1 MDHEN, CDR2 SYDVKM. The CDR3 has 16 residues. The CDR3 nucleotides are TGTGCCAGCAGTCGTACTAGCGGAGGGGGCCAAGAGACCCAGTACTTC. It translates to CASSRTSGGGQETQYF.